The present entry profiles one T cell receptor beta chain with its context. Its antigen is still unknown. This sample stems from a study of cytotoxic CD8 clonotypes in ibrutinib-treated CLL. Study at large: The taking of response samples occurred after a median roughly 11 months of treatment, with a range of 6 to 36.

Study-wide results and caveats: Baseline clonality, above age-matched healthy donor levels, tracked circulating CD8+ T-cell counts.

Profiling relied on immunoSEQ multiplex PCR, and the TCRdb table lists in-frame clones only, not all of them. This sample has some 200,000 clones, with about four fifths found just once. The V and J ends lost 3 bases and 3 bases respectively, with 13 bases between them. This CDR3 contains 16 residues. Germline V gene lookup returns CDR1 SGHRS and CDR2 YFSETQ. The chain recombines TRBV5-1 with TRBJ1-6; D possibly corresponds to TRBD1 (5 bases). The sequence derives from a human donor with chronic lymphocytic leukemia. The sequences come from PBMCs, collected after 12 months of ibrutinib treatment. The CDR3 coding sequence is TGCGCCAGCAGCTGGGGACCGCCCGACTATAATTCACCCCTCCACTTT. Translated: CASSWGPPDYNSPLHF.